The entry below describes one T cell receptor (beta chain). These data are taken from a study of blood T cells in healthy people across ages. CDR3 size: 14 residues. Germline CDR1 reads SEHNR; CDR2 reads FQNEAQ (reference sequence). The V gene lost 4 bases and the J gene lost 5 bases, with 13 bases spanning the gap. Using a J-beta primer mix together with a sample-barcoded 5' primer, a second PCR was run for roughly 6 to 12 cycles. Every molecule of cDNA carried a tag from a template-switch adaptor with 12 random nucleotides. At least 2.5 million CDR3-containing paired-end reads were obtained per sample. TCRdb ran MiXCR on the 5' RACE reads and lists one entry per CDR3 protein. Of approximately 1.5 million distinct CDR3 sequences in the sample, about 32% were seen once.

This sequence originates from a woman aged 25 to 45 in good health. Specimen: blood. The chain links TRBV7-9 to TRBJ2-3, with D unresolved. The CDR3 DNA sequence: TGTGCCAGCAGCTCGGACCAAACTAAAGATACGCAGTATTTT. Protein product: CASSSDQTKDTQYF.